This T cell receptor (beta chain) was captured in a study of shared clonotypes between healthy human individuals. Repertoires were generated with immunoSEQ multiplex PCR, while TCRdb's copy carries only in-frame clones and drops some. The repertoire holds under 2,500,000 clones, with more than 90% as singletons. This CDR3 has 14 amino acids. Trimming removed 3 bases from V and 2 bases from J, with 9 bases in between. Germline values: CDR1 SGHDT, CDR2 YYEEEE. Sequencing input: naive CD4+ T cells sorted from blood. Subset specified: CD45RA+ positively selected. This clonotype was obtained from a man aged 18 to 35 in good health. The rearrangement joins TRBV5-6 to TRBJ1-5, with unresolved D. The CDR3 coding sequence is TGTGCCAGCAGCTCAGCCTTCGGCAATCAGCCCCAGCATTTT. Amino acids: CASSSAFGNQPQHF.